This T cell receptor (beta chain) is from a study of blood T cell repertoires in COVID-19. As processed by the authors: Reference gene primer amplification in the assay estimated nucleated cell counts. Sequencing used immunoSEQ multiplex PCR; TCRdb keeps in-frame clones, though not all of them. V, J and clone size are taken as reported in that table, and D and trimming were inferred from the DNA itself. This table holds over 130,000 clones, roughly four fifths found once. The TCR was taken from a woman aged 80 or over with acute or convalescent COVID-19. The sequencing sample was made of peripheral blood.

The CDR3 protein is CASSPLGTGGLTGELFF. For the CDR3, the DNA is TGTGCCAGCTCACCTCTCGGTACAGGGGGGCTCACCGGGGAGCTGTTTTTT. This sequence joins TRBV18 and TRBJ2-2; 8 positions agree with TRBD1. The CDR3 loop spans 17 amino acids. Germline lookup yields CDR1 KGHSH and CDR2 LQKENI. V gave up 3 bases and J gave up 4 bases; unmatched junction bases: 10.